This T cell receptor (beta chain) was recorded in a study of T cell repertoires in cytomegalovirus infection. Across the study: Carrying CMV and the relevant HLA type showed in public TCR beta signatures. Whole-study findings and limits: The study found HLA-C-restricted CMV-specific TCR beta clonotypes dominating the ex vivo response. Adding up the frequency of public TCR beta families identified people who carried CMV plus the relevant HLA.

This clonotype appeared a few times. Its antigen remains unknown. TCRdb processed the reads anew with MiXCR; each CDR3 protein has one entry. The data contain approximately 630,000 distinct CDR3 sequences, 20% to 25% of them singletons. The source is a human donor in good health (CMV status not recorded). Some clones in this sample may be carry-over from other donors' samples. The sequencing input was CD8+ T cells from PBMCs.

The CDR3 DNA is TGTGCCAGCAGCCTAATGGGGGGCAGGCAGCCCCAGCATTTT. This encodes CASSLMGGRQPQHF. The J gene is TRBJ1-5, the V gene TRBV12-3 or TRBV12-4, with a possible D match to TRBD1 (6 bases). The CDR3 extends over 14 amino acids. The V end lost 6 bases, the J end lost 7 bases, and 16 bases lay between the germline ends.